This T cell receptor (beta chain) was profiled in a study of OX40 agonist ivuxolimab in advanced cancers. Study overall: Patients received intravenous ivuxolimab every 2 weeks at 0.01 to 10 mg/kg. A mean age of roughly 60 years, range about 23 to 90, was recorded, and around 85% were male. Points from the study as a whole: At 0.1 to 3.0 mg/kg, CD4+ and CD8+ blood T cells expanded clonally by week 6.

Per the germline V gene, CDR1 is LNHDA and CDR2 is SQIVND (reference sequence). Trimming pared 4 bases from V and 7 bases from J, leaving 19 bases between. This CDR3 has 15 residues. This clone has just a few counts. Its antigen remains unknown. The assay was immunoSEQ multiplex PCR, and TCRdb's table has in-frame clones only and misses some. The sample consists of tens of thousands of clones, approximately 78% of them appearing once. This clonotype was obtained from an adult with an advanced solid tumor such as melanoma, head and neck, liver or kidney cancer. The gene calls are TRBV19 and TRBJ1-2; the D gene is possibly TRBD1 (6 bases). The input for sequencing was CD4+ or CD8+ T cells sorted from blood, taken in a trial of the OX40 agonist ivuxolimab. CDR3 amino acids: CASSNGIRGAGGYTF. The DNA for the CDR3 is TGTGCCAGTAGTAACGGGATCAGGGGAGCTGGTGGCTACACCTTC. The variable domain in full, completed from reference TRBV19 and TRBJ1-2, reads DGGITQSPKYLFRKEGQNVTLSCEQNLNHDAMYWYRQDPGQGLRLIYYSQIVNDFQKGDIAEGYSVSREKKESFPLTVTSAQKNPTAFYLCASSNGIRGAGGYTFGSGTRLTVV.